These 32 T cell receptor beta chains were all obtained from the same sample, sequenced in a study of cytotoxic CD8 clonotypes in ibrutinib-treated CLL. The assay was immunoSEQ multiplex PCR, and TCRdb's table has in-frame clones only and misses some. This sample has 110,000 to 150,000 clones, with 85% to 95% found just once. This material consisted of PBMCs, taken after 12 months of ibrutinib treatment. The receptors come from a human donor with chronic lymphocytic leukemia.

The V call is TRBV6-5, the J call TRBJ2-1, with D possibly TRBD2 on 5 matching bases. Germline V lookup: CDR1 MNHEY, CDR2 SVGAGI. Trimming removed 5 bases at V and 7 bases at J, with 18 bases between. This CDR3 comprises 15 residues. The CDR3 DNA sequence: TGTGCCAGCAGTCCCGGGGTAGCGTGGTGGAATGAGCAGTTCTTC. This translates into CASSPGVAWWNEQFF.

The genes are TRBV6-1 and TRBJ2-7; no clear D. Trimming pared 10 bases from V and 5 bases from J, leaving 18 bases between. This CDR3 comprises 13 residues. Germline assignment: CDR1 MNHNS and CDR2 SASEGT. The CDR3 loop is CAISLFSINEQYF. CDR3 coding DNA: TGTGCCATCTCTCTTTTTTCGATCAACGAGCAGTACTTC.

The chain recombines TRBV15 with TRBJ1-5, with D possibly being TRBD1 (6 bases). The germline CDR1 and CDR2 sequences are LNHNV and YYDKDF (reference sequence). V was cut by 2 bases and J by 5 bases, with 22 bases left in between. This CDR3 contains 18 residues. DNA of the CDR3: TGTGCCACCAGCAGACCCTGGGAACAGGGAATGGGCGATCAGCCCCAGCATTTT. Amino acid sequence: CATSRPWEQGMGDQPQHF.

CDR3 coding DNA: TGCGCCAGCAGCTTGGAGAGCTCTGGGGCCAACGTCCTGACTTTC. As protein: CASSLESSGANVLTF. The V gene is TRBV5-1, the J gene TRBJ2-6; D unclear. This CDR3 is 15 amino acids long. The V end was cut by 0 bases, the J end by 0 bases, with 4 bases between. Germline values: CDR1 SGHRS, CDR2 YFSETQ.

This chain connects TRBV30 to TRBJ2-1; D not resolved. Trimming removed 1 base from V and 3 bases from J, with 7 bases in between. The CDR3 has 13 amino acids. CDR1 and CDR2 from the germline V gene are GTSNPN and SVGIG (reference sequence). CDR3 coding DNA: TGTGCCTGGAGTGAGGACCTCTACAATGAGCAGTTCTTC. Protein product: CAWSEDLYNEQFF.

The chain uses TRBV27 and TRBJ2-1, with D possibly matching TRBD2 (6 bases). Germline CDR1 MNHEY, CDR2 SMNVEV (reference sequence). Trimming cost V 3 bases and J 3 bases, with 9 bases left between them. The CDR3 is 14 residues long. The CDR3 sequence is CASSLRGHYNEQFF. CDR3 nucleotides: TGTGCCAGCAGTTTGCGGGGCCACTACAATGAGCAGTTCTTC.

This chain uses TRBV5-1 with TRBJ2-1; D is perhaps TRBD1 or TRBD2 (5 bases each). CDR3 length: 12 residues. Germline V CDR1 and CDR2: SGHRS, YFSETQ. V lost 1 base, J lost 8 bases, and 7 bases lay in between. This CDR3 is CASSLRGDEQFF. Here the CDR3 DNA reads TGCGCCAGCAGCTTGCGAGGGGATGAGCAGTTCTTC.

V is TRBV2 and J is TRBJ1-2, with 12 positions matching TRBD1. Germline V gives CDR1 SNHLY, CDR2 FYNNEI. The CDR3 runs to 13 residues. Losses at the gene ends were 10 bases for V and 8 bases for J; bases not matched to a gene: 8. The CDR3, as DNA: TGTGCCACCGGGACAGGGGGCCTCGGAGGCTACACCTTC. Amino acids: CATGTGGLGGYTF.

This clone turned up a few times. J is TRBJ1-5 and V is TRBV2, with 12 bases identical to TRBD1. CDR1 and CDR2 (germline): SNHLY, FYNNEI. The CDR3 sequence is 16 residues long. V lost 6 bases, J lost 4 bases, and 7 bases stayed unmatched. The CDR3 coding sequence is TGTGCCAGCAGGACCGGGACAGGGGGCTTAAATCAGCCCCAGCATTTT. This gives the protein CASRTGTGGLNQPQHF.

V and J are TRBV19 and TRBJ1-5; D is perhaps TRBD1 (5 bases). The germline V gene has CDR1 LNHDA and CDR2 SQIVND (reference sequence). This CDR3 comprises 16 residues. Trimming removed 5 bases at V and 4 bases at J, with 18 bases between. In nucleotides, the CDR3 is TGTGCCAGTAGTCCCCAACGGATAAGGGGTAATCAGCCCCAGCATTTT. It specifies CASSPQRIRGNQPQHF.

This sequence joins TRBV30 and TRBJ2-1; 10 nucleotides match TRBD2. J gave up 9 bases and V 0 bases, and 8 bases lay outside the gene matches. Looked up from germline, CDR1 is GTSNPN and CDR2 is SVGIG (reference sequence). The CDR3 contains 15 residues. The CDR3 bases are TGTGCCTGGAGTGTACGGCCTAGCGGGAGCAGTGAGCAGTTCTTC. Its translation: CAWSVRPSGSSEQFF. The whole variable domain, remainder taken from reference TRBV30 and TRBJ2-1, is SQTIHQWPATLVQPVGSPLSLECTVEGTSNPNLYWYRQAAGRGLQLLFYSVGIGQISSEVPQNLSASRPQDRQFILSSKKLLLSDSGFYLCAWSVRPSGSSEQFFGPGTRLTVL.

The CDR3 DNA reads as TGTGCCTGGACTTTAGGGACAAGCTACACCTTC. Translation gives CAWTLGTSYTF. The rearrangement uses TRBV30 and TRBJ1-2; D might be TRBD1 (6 bases). The CDR3 runs 11 residues. Germline lookup yields CDR1 GTSNPN and CDR2 SVGIG (reference sequence). V was trimmed by 4 bases and J by 9 bases, leaving 12 bases between them.

This clone was observed a few times. This CDR3 is CASSPSVLPWGYEQYF. The CDR3 coding sequence is TGTGCCAGCAGCCCATCGGTACTACCCTGGGGCTACGAGCAGTACTTC. The genes are TRBV7-9 and TRBJ2-7; no reliable D call. The CDR3 is 16 residues long. Germline V lookup: CDR1 SEHNR, CDR2 FQNEAQ (reference sequence). Trimming cost V 5 bases and J 3 bases, with 20 bases left between them.

The chain is built from TRBV7-9 and TRBJ2-5; D perhaps matches TRBD1 (6 bases). V was clipped by 2 bases and J by 4 bases, with 11 bases between them. This CDR3 spans 14 amino acids. CDR1 and CDR2 from the germline V gene are SEHNR and FQNEAQ (reference sequence). The CDR3 loop is CASSLKAGAETQYF. CDR3 bases: TGTGCCAGCAGCTTAAAGGCAGGGGCAGAGACCCAGTACTTC.

The chain joins TRBV4-3 to TRBJ2-1; no definite D call. The CDR3 runs to 17 residues. Germline V gene sequence: CDR1 LGHNA, CDR2 YSLEER. Trimming shortened V by 3 bases and J by 6 bases, and 21 bases separated the two germline ends. CDR3 sequence (DNA): TGCGCCAGCAGCCAGGCTGCAGTAAAGGGTTTCGGCAATGAGCAGTTCTTC. It is translated as CASSQAAVKGFGNEQFF.

The genes are TRBV11-3 and TRBJ2-7; TRBD2 agrees at 11 bases. Germline CDR1 is SGHNT and CDR2 is YENEEA. This CDR3 region has 16 residues. V dropped 5 bases and J dropped 5; count of bases not matched to a gene: 11. The CDR3 region has the DNA TGTGCCAGCAGCATACTTAGCGGGAGGGCCCCCCACGAGCAGTACTTC. This translates into CASSILSGRAPHEQYF.

This sequence joins TRBV4-3 and TRBJ2-5; D is possibly TRBD1 (5 bases). V was clipped by 4 bases and J by 5 bases, with 11 bases between them. The V gene's germline CDR1 is LGHNA and CDR2 YSLEER. The CDR3 is 13 amino acids. CDR3 loop: CASSPGSWETQYF. The DNA for the CDR3 is TGCGCCAGCAGCCCAGGGTCCTGGGAGACCCAGTACTTC.

CDR3 sequence (DNA): TGCGCCAGCAGCTTGGGGTCGGGGTATGAAAAACTGTTTTTT. Translating it yields CASSLGSGYEKLFF. The chain uses TRBV5-1 and TRBJ1-4; D is unresolved. Trimming pared 0 bases from V and 6 bases from J, leaving 9 bases between. Germline V lookup: CDR1 SGHRS, CDR2 YFSETQ. CDR3 length equals 14 residues.

The chain recombines TRBV5-1 with TRBJ1-2, with D hard to call. V was cut by 0 bases and J by 5 bases, with 8 bases left in between. The germline V gene encodes CDR1 SGHRS and CDR2 YFSETQ. CDR3 length equals 13 residues. The CDR3 is CASSLESQYGYTF. The CDR3 region has the DNA TGCGCCAGCAGCTTGGAGAGTCAGTATGGCTACACCTTC.

The chain carries TRBV19 and TRBJ1-1; D possibly corresponds to TRBD1 (5 bases). V gave up 3 bases and J gave up 0 bases, with 14 bases separating them. Germline CDR1 is LNHDA and CDR2 is SQIVND (reference sequence). The CDR3 covers 16 residues. The CDR3 loop is CASSIRDPGLNTEAFF. The CDR3 bases are TGTGCCAGTAGTATTCGGGACCCCGGGTTGAACACTGAAGCTTTCTTT.

The rearrangement joins TRBV4-2 to TRBJ1-1, with D possibly matching TRBD1 (6 bases). CDR3 length equals 17 residues. The ends were cut back, 3 bases at V and 6 bases at J, with 23 bases in the middle. Germline CDR1 and CDR2: LGHNA and YNFKEQ. The CDR3, as DNA: TGTGCCAGCAGCCACATAAGAACAGGGATACTTATCGCTGAAGCTTTCTTT. Protein: CASSHIRTGILIAEAFF.

This clone was seen only once. The chain has TRBV7-9 and TRBJ2-2; TRBD2 agrees at 11 bases. Germline V gene data show CDR1 as SEHNR and CDR2 as FQNEAQ (reference sequence). After removal of 5 bases from V and 10 bases from J, the junction contained 9 bases not matched to a gene. The CDR3 spans 15 residues. CDR3 region: CASSLDGTSGLELFF. CDR3 nucleotide sequence: TGTGCCAGCAGCCTAGATGGGACTAGCGGTTTGGAGCTGTTTTTT.

The chain employs TRBV27 and TRBJ2-7, with D perhaps TRBD2 (5 bases). With 0 bases removed from V and 0 bases from J, the gap between germline ends came to 12 bases. Germline V gene sequence: CDR1 MNHEY, CDR2 SMNVEV (reference sequence). CDR3 size: 16 residues. CDR3 bases: TGTGCCAGCAGTTTATCGGTGGTAGCGTCCTCCTACGAGCAGTACTTC. Translated: CASSLSVVASSYEQYF.

The rearrangement links TRBV12-5 to TRBJ2-3, with a possible D match to TRBD1 (6 bases). V was trimmed by 3 bases and J by 2 bases, leaving 9 bases between them. Looked up from germline, CDR1 is LGHNT and CDR2 is FRNRAP. The CDR3 has 14 amino acids. As DNA, the CDR3 is TGTGCTAGTGGTTTCCCAGGGGCCACAGATACGCAGTATTTT. Translating it yields CASGFPGATDTQYF.

This clone was found once. The chain joins TRBV27 to TRBJ2-6; no clear D. This CDR3 is 18 amino acids long. Trimming shortened V by 5 bases and J by 0 bases, and 17 bases separated the two germline ends. Per germline, CDR1 MNHEY and CDR2 SMNVEV (reference sequence). CDR3 loop: CASSPLPVSFSGANVLTF. CDR3 nucleotide sequence: TGTGCCAGCAGTCCGCTCCCAGTATCCTTCTCTGGGGCCAACGTCCTGACTTTC.

As regards this clone: One junction end disagrees with the germline gene, perhaps due to a read error. This chain joins TRBV7-7 and TRBJ2-1; 7 positions match TRBD2. The length of the CDR3 is 14 residues. Per the germline V gene, CDR1 is SSHAT and CDR2 is FNYEAQ (reference sequence). The CDR3 sequence: CASSPGLVGNEQFF. The CDR3 DNA reads as TGTGCTAGCAGCCCAGGACTAGTTGGGAATGAGCAGTTCTTC.

The chain uses TRBV7-6 and TRBJ2-2, with D unclear. Germline CDR1 and CDR2: SGHVS and FNYEAQ. V dropped 5 bases and J dropped 1 base, with 14 bases sitting between them. CDR3 length equals 16 residues. The CDR3 DNA reads as TGTGCCAGCAGCGCCAACCCGGGCGGGAACACCGGGGAGCTGTTTTTT. Translating gives CASSANPGGNTGELFF.

In this sample, this clone turned up once. This chain uses TRBV15 with TRBJ1-4, with D tentatively TRBD1 (5 bases). Germline V gene data show CDR1 as LNHNV and CDR2 as YYDKDF (reference sequence). Trimming pared 0 bases from V and 4 bases from J, leaving 12 bases between. This CDR3 comprises 16 residues. The chain's CDR3 is CATSRDWGGGNEKLFF. The CDR3 DNA reads as TGTGCCACCAGCAGAGATTGGGGGGGAGGTAATGAAAAACTGTTTTTT.

This rearrangement joins TRBV7-2 to TRBJ2-2; no definite D call. Trimming stripped 7 bases from V and 7 bases from J, with 19 bases between. CDR3 length: 15 residues. Germline assignment: CDR1 SGHTA and CDR2 FQGNSA. CDR3 in amino acids: CASNLGLSNFGELFF. CDR3 coding DNA: TGTGCCAGCAATCTGGGCCTCAGTAATTTCGGGGAGCTGTTTTTT. Together with reference TRBV7-2 and TRBJ2-2, the CDR3 gives the full variable domain: GAGVSQSPSNKVTEKGKDVELRCDPISGHTALYWYRQSLGQGLEFLIYFQGNSAPDKSGLPSDRFSAERTGGSVSTLTIQRTQQEDSAVYLCASNLGLSNFGELFFGEGSRLTVL.

This chain connects TRBV2 to TRBJ2-1, with TRBD1 matching 7 bases. The CDR3 is made up of 14 amino acids. V shed 6 bases and J 1 base; nucleotides not matched to a gene: 3. Looked up from germline, CDR1 is SNHLY and CDR2 is FYNNEI. The CDR3 reads CASSPGQSYNEQFF. For the CDR3, the DNA is TGTGCCAGCAGCCCGGGACAGTCCTACAATGAGCAGTTCTTC. Full variable domain (remainder filled in from reference TRBV2 and TRBJ2-1): EPEVTQTPSHQVTQMGQEVILRCVPISNHLYFYWYRQILGQKVEFLVSFYNNEISEKSEIFDDQFSVERPDGSNFTLKIRSTKLEDSAMYFCASSPGQSYNEQFFGPGTRLTVL.

This rearrangement joins TRBV18 to TRBJ1-2; D call uncertain. The CDR3 spans 13 residues. From germline, CDR1 is KGHSH and CDR2 LQKENI. V was trimmed by 0 bases and J by 2 bases, leaving 4 bases between them. The CDR3, as DNA: TGTGCCAGCTCACCACCTATCAACTATGGCTACACCTTC. Amino acid sequence: CASSPPINYGYTF. Together with reference TRBV18 and TRBJ1-2, the CDR3 gives the full variable domain: NAGVMQNPRHLVRRRGQEARLRCSPMKGHSHVYWYRQLPEEGLKFMVYLQKENIIDESGMPKERFSAEFPKEGPSILRIQQVVRGDSAAYFCASSPPINYGYTFGSGTRLTVV.

The V call is TRBV6-5, the J call TRBJ2-7; 14 bases align to TRBD2. Losses at the gene ends were 6 bases for V and 6 bases for J; bases not matched to a gene: 7. The CDR3 loop spans 15 amino acids. CDR1 and CDR2 from the germline V gene are MNHEY and SVGAGI. This chain's CDR3 is CASSPAGLAGGEQYF. The CDR3 coding sequence is TGTGCCAGCAGCCCAGCCGGACTAGCGGGAGGCGAGCAGTACTTC.